The 7 T cell receptor beta chains below were found in one sample sequenced in a study of blood T cell repertoires in COVID-19. Sequenced by immunoSEQ multiplex PCR; TCRdb stores in-frame clones only, minus some. The top ten clones hold roughly 15% of a sample with approximately 140,000 clones, approximately 80% of them seen once. The sample taken for sequencing was peripheral blood. These receptors all stem from a man aged 45-65 years with acute or convalescent COVID-19.

The V gene is TRBV10-1, the J gene TRBJ2-1; no definite D call. The germline CDR1 and CDR2 sequences are WNHNN and SYGVQD (reference sequence). CDR3 length equals 14 residues. Deletions cut 0 bases from V and 5 bases from J, with 8 bases between. The CDR3 DNA follows: TGCGCCAGCAGTGAGTCGGCTGGAGACAATGAGCAGTTCTTC. This translates into CASSESAGDNEQFF.

In DNA, the CDR3 is TGCGCCAGCAGCTTTTCAGGCCTAGCGCAGGGTGAGCAGTTCTTC. Its protein is CASSFSGLAQGEQFF. This chain joins TRBV5-1 and TRBJ2-1; D perhaps matches TRBD2 (6 bases). The ends were cut back, 2 bases at V and 9 bases at J, with 18 bases in the middle. Germline V gene lookup returns CDR1 SGHRS and CDR2 YFSETQ. CDR3 length: 15 amino acids.

The count of this clone is one. The chain recombines TRBV19 with TRBJ1-1, with 10 bases lining up with TRBD1. Germline CDR1 LNHDA, CDR2 SQIVND (reference sequence). V shed 7 bases and J 8 bases; nucleotides not matched to a gene: 10. This CDR3 is built from 14 residues. The CDR3 here is CASKIGQGGAEAFF. The DNA of the CDR3 is TGTGCCAGTAAGATCGGACAGGGGGGAGCCGAAGCTTTCTTT.

This chain uses TRBV7-6 with TRBJ2-2; TRBD1 is a possible D gene (7 bases). CDR1 and CDR2 from the germline V gene are SGHVS and FNYEAQ. Trimming left V 5 bases short and J 4 bases short, with 20 bases between. This CDR3 region has 17 residues. The CDR3 spells CASSQGATGTSTGELFF. Here the CDR3 DNA reads TGTGCCAGCAGCCAAGGGGCGACAGGGACTTCCACCGGGGAGCTGTTTTTT.

The genes are TRBV2 and TRBJ2-7; a possible D gene is TRBD2 (6 bases). V was cut by 11 bases and J by 4 bases, with 12 bases left in between. The CDR3 totals 11 residues. Germline-derived CDR1 and CDR2 are SNHLY and FYNNEI. The CDR3 coding sequence is TGTGCCGGGAGGAGGGCTTACGAGCAGTACGTC. It codes for CAGRRAYEQYV.

This chain joins TRBV6-5 and TRBJ2-1; TRBD1 is a possible D gene (6 bases). Looked up from germline, CDR1 is MNHEY and CDR2 is SVGAGI. The V end lost 2 bases, the J end lost 6 bases, and 14 bases lay between the germline ends. The CDR3 consists of 15 residues. CDR3 nucleotide sequence: TGTGCCAGCAGTTACAAAGCAGGGGAACGCAATGAGCAGTTCTTC. This gives the protein CASSYKAGERNEQFF.

Regarding this clone: Compared with germline, one end of the junction differs, possibly owing to a read error. This chain connects TRBV3-1 (or the pseudogene TRBV3-2) to TRBJ1-1; tentatively, D is TRBD1 (6 bases). Germline V gene data show CDR1 as LGHDT and CDR2 as YNNKEL (reference sequence). This CDR3 spans 14 amino acids. The CDR3 here is CASSQGQLNAEAFF. CDR3 coding DNA: TGTGCCAGCAGCCAGGGACAACTGAACGCTGAAGCTTTCTTT.